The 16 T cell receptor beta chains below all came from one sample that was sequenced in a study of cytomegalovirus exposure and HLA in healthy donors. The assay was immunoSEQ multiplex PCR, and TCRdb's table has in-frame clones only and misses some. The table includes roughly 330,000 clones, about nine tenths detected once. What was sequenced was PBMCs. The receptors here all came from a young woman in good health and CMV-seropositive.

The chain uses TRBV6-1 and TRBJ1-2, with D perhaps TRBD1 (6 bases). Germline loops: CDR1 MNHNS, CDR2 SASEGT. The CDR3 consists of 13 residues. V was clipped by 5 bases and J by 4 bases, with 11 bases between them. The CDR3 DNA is TGTGCCAGCAGTCGCGGGACACCCTATGGCTACACCTTC. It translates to CASSRGTPYGYTF.

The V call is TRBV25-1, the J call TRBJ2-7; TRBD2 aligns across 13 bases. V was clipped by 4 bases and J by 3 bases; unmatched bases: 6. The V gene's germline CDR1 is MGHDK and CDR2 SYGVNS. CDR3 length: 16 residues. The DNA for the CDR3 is TGTGCCAGCAGTGGATGGACTAGCGGGGGAATCTACGAGCAGTACTTC. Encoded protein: CASSGWTSGGIYEQYF.

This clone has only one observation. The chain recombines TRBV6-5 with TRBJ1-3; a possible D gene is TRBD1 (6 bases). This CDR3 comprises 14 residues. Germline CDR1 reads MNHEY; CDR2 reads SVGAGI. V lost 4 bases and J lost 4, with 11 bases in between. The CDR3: CASSWAGAGNTIYF. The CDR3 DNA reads TGTGCCAGCAGTTGGGCAGGGGCGGGAAACACCATATATTTT.

CDR3 amino acids: CASSEFQGSPLHF. The CDR3, as DNA: TGTGCCAGCAGTGAATTCCAGGGATCACCCCTCCACTTT. The chain employs TRBV6-1 and TRBJ1-6, with D perhaps matching TRBD1 (5 bases). Germline V gene lookup returns CDR1 MNHNS and CDR2 SASEGT. V was trimmed by 2 bases and J by 10 bases, leaving 9 bases between them. The CDR3 contains 13 residues.

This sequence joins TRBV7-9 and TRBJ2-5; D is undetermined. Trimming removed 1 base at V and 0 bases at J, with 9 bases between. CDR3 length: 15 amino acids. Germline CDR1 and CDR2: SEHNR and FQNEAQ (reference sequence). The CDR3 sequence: CASSLVRWYQETQYF. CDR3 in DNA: TGTGCCAGCAGCTTAGTTCGGTGGTACCAAGAGACCCAGTACTTC.

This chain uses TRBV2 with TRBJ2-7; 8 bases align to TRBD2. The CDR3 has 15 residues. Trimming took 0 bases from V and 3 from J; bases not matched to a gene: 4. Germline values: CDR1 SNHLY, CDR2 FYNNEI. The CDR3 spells CASSEAPSGGYEQYF. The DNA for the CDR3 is TGTGCCAGCAGTGAAGCGCCCAGCGGGGGCTACGAGCAGTACTTC.

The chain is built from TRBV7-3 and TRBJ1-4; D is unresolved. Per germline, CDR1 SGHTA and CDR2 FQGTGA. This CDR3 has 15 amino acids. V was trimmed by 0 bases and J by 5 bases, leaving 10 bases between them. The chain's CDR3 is CASSLTRQGNEKLFF. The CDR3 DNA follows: TGTGCCAGCAGCTTAACGCGACAAGGGAATGAAAAACTGTTTTTT.

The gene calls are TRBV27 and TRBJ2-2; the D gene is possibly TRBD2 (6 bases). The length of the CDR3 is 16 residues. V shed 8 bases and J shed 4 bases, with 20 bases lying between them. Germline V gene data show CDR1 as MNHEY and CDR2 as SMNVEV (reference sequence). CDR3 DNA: TGTGCCAGCGGATTCCTGGGAGGACTTCTCACCGGGGAGCTGTTTTTT. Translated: CASGFLGGLLTGELFF.

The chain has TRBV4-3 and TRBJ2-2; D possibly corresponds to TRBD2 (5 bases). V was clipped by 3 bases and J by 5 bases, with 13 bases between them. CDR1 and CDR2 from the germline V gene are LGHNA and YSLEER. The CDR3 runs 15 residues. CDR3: CASSHQSGGTGELFF. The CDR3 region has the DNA TGCGCCAGCAGCCACCAGAGTGGAGGTACCGGGGAGCTGTTTTTT.

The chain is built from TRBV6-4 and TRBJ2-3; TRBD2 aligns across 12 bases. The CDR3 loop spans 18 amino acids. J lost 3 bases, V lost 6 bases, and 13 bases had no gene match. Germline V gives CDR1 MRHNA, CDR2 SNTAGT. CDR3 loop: CASSEGLAGTRRTDTQYF. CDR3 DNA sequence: TGTGCCAGCAGCGAAGGACTAGCGGGGACCCGCCGTACAGATACGCAGTATTTT.

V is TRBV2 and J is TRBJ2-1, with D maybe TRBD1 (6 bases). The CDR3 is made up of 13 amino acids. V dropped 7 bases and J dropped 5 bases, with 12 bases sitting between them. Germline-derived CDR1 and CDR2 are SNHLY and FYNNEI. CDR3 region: CASTGTLNNEQFF. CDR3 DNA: TGTGCCAGCACAGGGACATTGAACAATGAGCAGTTCTTC.

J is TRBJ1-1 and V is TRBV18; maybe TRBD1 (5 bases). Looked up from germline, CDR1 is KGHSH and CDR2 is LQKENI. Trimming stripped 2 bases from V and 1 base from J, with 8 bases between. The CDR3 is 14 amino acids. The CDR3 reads CASSPWDANTEAFF. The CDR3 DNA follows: TGTGCCAGCTCACCATGGGACGCGAACACTGAAGCTTTCTTT.

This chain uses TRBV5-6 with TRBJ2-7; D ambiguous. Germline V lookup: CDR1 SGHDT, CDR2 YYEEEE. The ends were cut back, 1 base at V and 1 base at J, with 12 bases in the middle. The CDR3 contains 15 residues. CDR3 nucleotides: TGTGCCAGCAGCTTGTGGGTAGCTCCTTCCTACGAGCAGTACTTC. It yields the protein CASSLWVAPSYEQYF.

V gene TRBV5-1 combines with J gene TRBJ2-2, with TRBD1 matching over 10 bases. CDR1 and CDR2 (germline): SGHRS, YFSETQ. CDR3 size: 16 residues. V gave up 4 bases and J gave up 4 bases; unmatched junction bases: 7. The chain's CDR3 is CASSPYRDRGTGELFF. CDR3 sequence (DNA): TGCGCCAGCAGCCCATACCGGGACAGGGGCACCGGGGAGCTGTTTTTT.

The CDR3 reads CSVEDTGSGASYEQYF. The DNA for the CDR3 is TGCAGCGTTGAAGATACCGGGAGCGGGGCGTCCTACGAGCAGTACTTC. The chain recombines TRBV29-1 with TRBJ2-7, with TRBD2 identical over 7 bases. CDR1 and CDR2 from the germline V gene are SQVTM and ANQGSEA. V shed 0 bases and J 1 base; nucleotides not matched to a gene: 9. CDR3 size: 16 residues.

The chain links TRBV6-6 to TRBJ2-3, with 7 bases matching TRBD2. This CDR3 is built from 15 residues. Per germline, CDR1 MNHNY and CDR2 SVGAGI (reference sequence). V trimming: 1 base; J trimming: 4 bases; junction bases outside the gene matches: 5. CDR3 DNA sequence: TGTGCCAGCAGTTACTGGGAGGGGCAGGCAGATACGCAGTATTTT. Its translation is CASSYWEGQADTQYF.